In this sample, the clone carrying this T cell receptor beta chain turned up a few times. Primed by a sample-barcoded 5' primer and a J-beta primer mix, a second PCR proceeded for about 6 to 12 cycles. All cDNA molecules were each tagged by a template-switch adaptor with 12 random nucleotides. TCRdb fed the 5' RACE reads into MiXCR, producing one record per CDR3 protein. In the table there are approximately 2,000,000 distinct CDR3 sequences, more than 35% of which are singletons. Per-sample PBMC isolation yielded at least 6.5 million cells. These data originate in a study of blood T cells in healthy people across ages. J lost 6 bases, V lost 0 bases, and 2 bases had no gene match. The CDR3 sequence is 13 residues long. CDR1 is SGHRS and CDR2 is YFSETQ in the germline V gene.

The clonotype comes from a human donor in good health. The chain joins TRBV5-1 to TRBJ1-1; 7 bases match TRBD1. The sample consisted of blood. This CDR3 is CASSLGDSSEAFF. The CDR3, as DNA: TGCGCCAGCAGCTTGGGGGACAGCTCTGAAGCTTTCTTT. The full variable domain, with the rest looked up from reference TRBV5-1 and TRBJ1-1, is KAGVTQTPRYLIKTRGQQVTLSCSPISGHRSVSWYQQTPGQGLQFLFEYFSETQRNKGNFPGRFSGRQFSNSRSEMNVSTLELGDSALYLCASSLGDSSEAFFGQGTRLTVV.